This T cell receptor beta chain was retrieved from a study of spatial heterogeneity in lung cancer. Study-wide findings and caveats: Among blood samples, ubiquitous expanded tumor TCRs appeared more at resection than at follow-up.

The time point is: sample taken at primary tumor resection. The donor group consisted of 72 patients who had untreated, early-stage non-small cell lung cancer. Without sorting, whole RNA was sequenced from tumor, nontumor lung or frozen PBMC. The CDR3 has 13 residues. Trimming stripped 3 bases from V and 1 base from J, with 8 bases between. Germline CDR1 and CDR2: SGHDT and YYEEEE. A note on this clonotype: The antigen remains undetermined.

TCRdb independently ran MiXCR on the 5' RACE reads; one entry per CDR3 protein. This table has tens of thousands of distinct CDR3 sequences, about 12% appearing once. The sample consisted of PBMCs, taken at surgery. This sequence was found in a male donor with early-stage non-small cell lung cancer. The gene calls are TRBV5-6 and TRBJ2-7; TRBD1 might be the D (6 bases). CDR3 amino acids: CASSWGPSYEQYF. The CDR3 DNA reads TGTGCCAGCAGCTGGGGGCCTTCCTACGAGCAGTACTTC.